The T cell receptor (beta chain) described here comes from a study of cytomegalovirus exposure and HLA in healthy donors (dated by TCRdb to the late 2010s). The study in broad terms: In an earlier analysis of under 600 of the donors, 250 to 300 Gb of sequence data and 120 million or so unique TCR beta sequences from approximately 180 million T cells were reported. Of the approximately 400 genotyped donors, roughly 80% fell in the genetic ancestry cluster associated with self-reported Caucasian donors. A later analysis re-examined previously published TCR beta repertoires from just over 650 donors and added high-resolution HLA genotyping to investigate patterns of TCR occurrence. The study was designed to test whether signatures of past pathogen exposure could be identified by cataloging public T cell receptors. Among about 400 genotyped donors of the cohort, an average of approximately 240,000 unique TCR beta nucleotide sequences was sequenced per donor, of which approximately 18% were non-productive. About 280 gigabases of sequencing data and around 80 million unique TCR sequences made up an early release that covered roughly 670 HLA-typed donors. Both class I and class II loci were covered by HLA typing, at four-digit resolution. To predict cytomegalovirus infection status, the study brought together high-throughput TCR immunosequencing, statistical association of individual TCRs with disease status, and machine learning. Using immunosequencing, the study profiled T cell repertoires from 500 to 800 subjects and related those repertoires to cytomegalovirus serostatus. Every discovery cohort repertoire had been produced on one sequencing platform. Genome-wide SNP genotypes for about 60% of the 666 donors were used in a later genetic analysis, which treated that subset as a discovery cohort. In an earlier analysis of roughly 600 of the donors, high-throughput TCR beta sequencing was used to judge whether each TCR beta V gene segment behaved as functional or pseudogenic. Four to six DR-DQ haplotypes were handled as single units for association and clustering because linkage in the cohort was strong. Rather than using new phenotypic data, the later analysis identified candidate immune exposures from TCR beta sequences and from how often those sequences occurred across donors. Typing coverage varied by locus: roughly 620-640 donors for A, B, C, DRB1 and DQB1; 522 for DQA1; about 570 for DPA1; around 490 for DPB1. Besides the first cohort of roughly 660 subjects, a separate validation cohort made up of 120 different subjects was used. Alongside the repertoire data, information on donor age, sex, ethnicity and CMV serostatus was compiled.

Libraries were constructed by the immunoSEQ multiplex PCR assay. For the multiplex PCR, a mixture combining 60 forward primers for TCR Vbeta segments and 13 reverse primers for TCR Jbeta segments was used. The CDR3 region of rearranged TCR beta genes was amplified from genomic DNA by a multiplex PCR assay. Amplified TCR beta libraries were sequenced as 87-base-pair reads on the Illumina HiSeq System. Turning to the authors' computational methods: A later analysis counted tens of millions of unique TCR beta chains across the 666 repertoires, and approximately 11 million of these chains were shared by at least two donors. Raw reads were error-corrected and collapsed into unique sequences by a nearest-neighbor algorithm in which closely related sequences were merged to remove PCR and sequencing errors. CDR3 sequences were aligned to IMGT reference sequences to assign V, D and J gene segments. For a sequence to be retained, a match of at least six nucleotides to both a V gene segment and a J gene segment was required. A rearrangement counted as productive if the CDR3 had no stop codons and remained in frame with V and J, and every other rearrangement counted as non-productive. CDR3 was defined according to IMGT convention as the region running from the second conserved V-encoded cysteine to the conserved J-encoded phenylalanine. The earlier analysis of about 590 of the donors excluded sequences that lacked an unambiguous match to a single V gene segment. An earlier analysis of some 610 of the donors called V segments functional above 56.7% productive rearrangements and segregating when the between-donor standard deviation exceeded 5%. A statistical classification framework was built to diagnose cytomegalovirus status from the catalog of TCR beta chain sequences. In a later analysis, V and J genes were assigned by comparing TCR nucleotide sequences against IMGT/GENE-DB human TR gene sequences. The TCRdist pipeline was used in a later analysis to assign CDR3 sequences and most-parsimonious VDJ recombination scenarios. In a later analysis, each TCR beta chain was defined by its CDR3 amino acid sequence together with its V-gene family, and reads lacking a unique V-gene family were excluded. To address suspected cross-contamination and a sequencing artifact, a later analysis removed over 500 highly shared, low-generation-probability nucleotide sequences. A later analysis calculated a clonal expansion index for each public chain from normalized within-repertoire ranks of inferred template counts. In a later analysis, generation probabilities were computed with a VDJ recombination model fitted to out-of-frame rearrangements, and the resulting probabilities were checked against IGoR. In a later analysis, hypergeometric tests were used to score TCR-TCR, TCR-HLA and TCR-CMV co-occurrence, with a repertoire-size bias correction applied to TCR pairs. To estimate false discovery rates, a later analysis permuted the HLA or CMV assignments 20 times. A later analysis grouped co-occurring TCRs with DBSCAN, adding TCRdist sequence similarity when clustering within HLA-allele-positive subsets. Repertoires with fewer than 30,000 or more than 120,000 public chains were left out of co-occurrence clustering, as were a handful of repertoires with anomalous nucleotide sharing. TCRdb retrieved this table from immuneACCESS and kept in-frame rearrangements only. Not all clones are present; in checked studies, unresolved V genes account for under half, and no reason is known for the remainder. V, J and clone size reflect that table, while D and trimming were determined from the DNA. For this sample there are roughly 200,000 clones; approximately 12% appear just once. The ten largest clones add up to 7.8% of the sample.

This clone appeared a few times. Its antigen specificity is not known. Per-nucleotide qualities are absent, and no much larger clonotype sits a single base away. The cohort was made up of several hundred healthy bone marrow donors. Cohort members were all nominally healthy when sampled, although unrecorded immune exposures were likely present. The donor tested CMV seropositive and was one of the 289 seropositive cohort members. Each donor provided a peripheral blood sample, and peripheral blood mononuclear cells were used for TCR beta sequencing. Genomic DNA extraction from the blood cell samples was performed with the Qiagen DNeasy Blood Extraction Kit. Here is what the overall study found, with its caveats: Correlated functional status among segregating V segments might reflect linkage disequilibrium, but an unknown experimental factor could not be ruled out. V-gene and J-gene trimming of TCR beta chains was associated with a missense DCLRE1C variant in a later genetic analysis, and the association was replicated in an independent cohort. In vitro tests confirmed that a few of the cytomegalovirus-associated TCR beta chains recognize cytomegalovirus antigens. It was suggested by the authors that the approach could potentially be generalized to other disease states and immunological phenotypes. According to a later analysis, TCR association rates differed among HLA loci, with DRB1 alleles showing the most associated TCRs and HLA-C alleles showing the fewest. Most TCR sequences were seen in very few donors, while some public TCRs were found in many individuals. Cytomegalovirus status was reported to be diagnosed by the classifier with high specificity and sensitivity in both the original and validation cohorts. Several of the top co-occurrence clusters appeared to be linked to parvovirus B19, influenza, CMV and Epstein-Barr virus, according to a later analysis. In a later analysis, about 16,000 TCR beta sequences were associated with specific HLA alleles at a false discovery rate of 0.05. Assigning TCR associations to individual alleles was difficult when HLA alleles, especially DR and DQ, strongly co-occurred. According to a later genetic analysis, donors in an Asian-associated ancestry cluster had fewer N-insertions in productive TCRs than the roughly 700-donor mean. Some IMGT-functional V segments, including TRBV6-2 and TRBV6-3, could not be told apart with the 87-base-pair reads, so those segments were excluded. In an earlier analysis of fewer than 750 of the donors, most TCR beta V segments were observed in productive rearrangements about 87% or about 30% of the time, broadly matching IMGT annotations. Because some donors lacked HLA typing at each locus, the association tests relied only on the typed subset. Immune exposure information for the cohort was limited to CMV serostatus. A cluster of highly shared sequence variants was judged likely to represent a technical artifact of the sequencing pipeline. In a later analysis, HLA-associated TCR beta chains showed more clonal expansion and lower generation probabilities than non-associated chains that were equally common. A total of 150 or so TCR beta chains were listed by the study as associated with cytomegalovirus. The cohort was sequenced for TCR beta chains only, and without alpha or paired-chain data the features that could be detected were limited. Presence/absence analyses assumed roughly uniform sequencing depth across donors, an assumption that may not hold. Because counts were too low, 15 to 20 rarely observed V segments, including chromosome 9 orphons, were excluded from the earlier analysis of roughly 580 of the donors. A further reported finding was that TCR beta sequences accurately predicted the HLA-A and HLA-B alleles for most subjects in the first cohort. According to a later analysis, most CMV-associated TCR beta chains appeared to be HLA-restricted, and the HLA associations seemed to be driven largely by CMV exposure.

For this chain, trimming is 3 bases at the V end and 7 bases at the J end, and the number of junction bases without a gene match is 10. CDR1 SGHTA and CDR2 FQGNSA are derived from the germline V gene. From cysteine to phenylalanine, the CDR3 is 16 amino acids long. Only the CDR3 DNA is retained, 48 bases long and in frame from the first base. This TCR derives from a man in his forties or fifties in good health and CMV-seropositive. Sequencing input: PBMCs. Recombination linked TRBV7-2 to TRBJ2-1, with 9 junctional bases fitting TRBD1. The DNA is as follows: TGTGCCAGCAGCTTTCGGGTAACAGGGGGCCGGAATGAGCAGTTCTTC. Its amino acids are CASSFRVTGGRNEQFF.